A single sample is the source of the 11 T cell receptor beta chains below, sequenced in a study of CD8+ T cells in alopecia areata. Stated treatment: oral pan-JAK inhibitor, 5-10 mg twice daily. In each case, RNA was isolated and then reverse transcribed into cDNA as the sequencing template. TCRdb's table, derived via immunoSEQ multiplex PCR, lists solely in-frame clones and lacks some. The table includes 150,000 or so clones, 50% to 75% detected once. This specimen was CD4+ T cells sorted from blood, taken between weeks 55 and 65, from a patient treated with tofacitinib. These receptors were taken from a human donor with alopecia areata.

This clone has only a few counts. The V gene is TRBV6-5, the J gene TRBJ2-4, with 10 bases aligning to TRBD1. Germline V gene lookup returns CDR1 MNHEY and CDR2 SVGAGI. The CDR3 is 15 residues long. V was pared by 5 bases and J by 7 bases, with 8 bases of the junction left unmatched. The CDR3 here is CASSKLGQGSNIQYF. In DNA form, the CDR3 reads TGTGCCAGCAGTAAATTGGGACAGGGGTCGAACATTCAGTACTTC.

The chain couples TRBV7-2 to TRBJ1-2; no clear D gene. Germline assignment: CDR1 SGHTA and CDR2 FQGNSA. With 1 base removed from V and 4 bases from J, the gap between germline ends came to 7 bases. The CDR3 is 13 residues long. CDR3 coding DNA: TGTGCCAGCAGCTTAGGCGGAACCTATGGCTACACCTTC. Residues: CASSLGGTYGYTF. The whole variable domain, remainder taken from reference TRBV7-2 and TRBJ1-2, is GAGVSQSPSNKVTEKGKDVELRCDPISGHTALYWYRQSLGQGLEFLIYFQGNSAPDKSGLPSDRFSAERTGGSVSTLTIQRTQQEDSAVYLCASSLGGTYGYTFGSGTRLTVV.

CDR3 region: CASKGRETYEQYF. The CDR3 DNA reads TGTGCCAGCAAGGGCAGGGAGACCTACGAGCAGTACTTC. The chain links TRBV27 to TRBJ2-7; tentatively, D is TRBD1 or TRBD2 (5 bases each). Germline loops: CDR1 MNHEY, CDR2 SMNVEV (reference sequence). The CDR3 extends over 13 amino acids. V gave up 7 bases and J gave up 2 bases, with 12 bases separating them.

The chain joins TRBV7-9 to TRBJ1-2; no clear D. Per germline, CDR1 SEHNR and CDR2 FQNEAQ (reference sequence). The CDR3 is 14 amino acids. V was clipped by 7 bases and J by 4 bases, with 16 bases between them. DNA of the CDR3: TGTGCCAGCACCCCTTTGAGCGCTCCCTATGGCTACACCTTC. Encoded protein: CASTPLSAPYGYTF.

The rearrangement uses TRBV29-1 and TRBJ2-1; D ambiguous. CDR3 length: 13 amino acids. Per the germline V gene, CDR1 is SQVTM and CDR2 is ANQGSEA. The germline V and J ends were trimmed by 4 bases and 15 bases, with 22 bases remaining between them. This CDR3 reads CSVATEALTLLFF. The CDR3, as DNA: TGCAGCGTTGCTACAGAGGCCCTGACCCTACTGTTCTTC.

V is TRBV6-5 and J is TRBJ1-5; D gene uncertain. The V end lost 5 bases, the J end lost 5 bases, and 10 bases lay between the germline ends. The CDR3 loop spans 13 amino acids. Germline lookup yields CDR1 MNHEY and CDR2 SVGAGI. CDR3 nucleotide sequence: TGTGCCAGCAGTGAGCGGGAGGATCAGCCCCAGCATTTT. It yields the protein CASSEREDQPQHF.

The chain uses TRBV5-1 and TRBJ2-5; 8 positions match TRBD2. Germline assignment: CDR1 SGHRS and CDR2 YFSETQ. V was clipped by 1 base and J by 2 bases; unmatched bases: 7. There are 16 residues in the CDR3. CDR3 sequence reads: CASSLSVAGRQETQYF. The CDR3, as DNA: TGCGCCAGCAGCTTGTCGGTAGCGGGGAGACAAGAGACCCAGTACTTC.

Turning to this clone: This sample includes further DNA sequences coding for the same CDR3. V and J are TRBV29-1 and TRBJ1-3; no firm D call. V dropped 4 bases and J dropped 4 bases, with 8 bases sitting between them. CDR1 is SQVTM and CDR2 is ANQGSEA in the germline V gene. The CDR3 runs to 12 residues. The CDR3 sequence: CSVAVSGNTIYF. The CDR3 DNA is TGCAGCGTTGCGGTGTCAGGAAACACCATATATTTT.

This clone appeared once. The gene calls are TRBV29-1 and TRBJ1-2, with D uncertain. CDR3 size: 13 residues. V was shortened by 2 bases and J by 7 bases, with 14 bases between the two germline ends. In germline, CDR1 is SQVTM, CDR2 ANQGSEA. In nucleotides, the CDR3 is TGCAGCGTTGAAACAGAAAAGAGCTCTGGCTACACCTTC. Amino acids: CSVETEKSSGYTF.

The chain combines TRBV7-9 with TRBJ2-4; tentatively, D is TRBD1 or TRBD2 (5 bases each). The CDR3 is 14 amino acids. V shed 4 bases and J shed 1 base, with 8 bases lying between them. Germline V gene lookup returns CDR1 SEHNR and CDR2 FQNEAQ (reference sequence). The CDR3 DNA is TGTGCCAGCAGCTCGGGGCCCGCCAAAAACATTCAGTACTTC. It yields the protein CASSSGPAKNIQYF.

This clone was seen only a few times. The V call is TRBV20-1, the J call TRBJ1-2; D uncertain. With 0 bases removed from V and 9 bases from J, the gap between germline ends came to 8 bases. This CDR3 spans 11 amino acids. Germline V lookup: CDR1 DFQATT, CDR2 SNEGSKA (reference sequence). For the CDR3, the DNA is TGCAGTGCTAGAGAACCCAAGCGCTACACCTTC. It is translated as CSAREPKRYTF.